This T cell receptor (beta chain) was captured in a study of shared clonotypes between healthy human individuals. Trimming left V 0 bases short and J 0 bases short, with 2 bases between. The germline gives CDR1 SEHNR, CDR2 FQNEAQ (reference sequence). This CDR3 spans 13 amino acids. The count of this clone is one. The same CDR3 arises from other DNA sequences in this sample as well. Clones were read by immunoSEQ multiplex PCR, and TCRdb kept only the in-frame ones, dropping some. This table holds 600,000 to 700,000 clones, around 78% found once. The source material was memory CD4+ T cells sorted from blood. Stated subset: CD45RA-negative fraction. The receptor comes from a woman aged 30 to 39 in good health. The gene calls are TRBV7-9 and TRBJ1-1; the D is unclear. CDR3 sequence (DNA): TGTGCCAGCAGCTTAGCTCTGAACACTGAAGCTTTCTTT. It specifies CASSLALNTEAFF.